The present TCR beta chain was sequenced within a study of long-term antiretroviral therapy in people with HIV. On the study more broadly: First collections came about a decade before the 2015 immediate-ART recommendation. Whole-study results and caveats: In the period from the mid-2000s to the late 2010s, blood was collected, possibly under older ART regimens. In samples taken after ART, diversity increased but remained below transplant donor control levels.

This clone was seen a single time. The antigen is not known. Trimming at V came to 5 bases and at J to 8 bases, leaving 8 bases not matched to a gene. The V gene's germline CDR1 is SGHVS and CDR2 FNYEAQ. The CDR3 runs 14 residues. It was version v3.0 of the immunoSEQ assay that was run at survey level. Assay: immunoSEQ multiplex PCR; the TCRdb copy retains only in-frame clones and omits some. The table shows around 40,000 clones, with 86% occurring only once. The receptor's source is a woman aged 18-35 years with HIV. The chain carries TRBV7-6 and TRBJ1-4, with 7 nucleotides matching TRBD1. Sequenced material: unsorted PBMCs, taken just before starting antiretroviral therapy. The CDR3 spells CASSDYRGGEKLFF. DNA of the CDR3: TGTGCCAGCAGCGATTACAGGGGAGGCGAAAAACTGTTTTTT.